This is a list of T cell receptor beta chains from one sample in a study of blood T cell repertoires in COVID-19. Data came from immunoSEQ multiplex PCR; TCRdb stores just in-frame clones and leaves some out. Counted here are some 75,000 clones, about 89% occurring once; the ten biggest clones make up just under 0.6%. The source material was peripheral blood. The receptors come from a man between 60 and 75 years old with acute or convalescent COVID-19. Each CDR3 is given with its conserved first and last residue. The D gene is left open where the match is weak. The size field is filled for only some rows; it gives once, few, many or a size class.

cdr3_aa	cdr3_nt	v_call	d_call	clone_size	j_call
CASSLGGQNDIQYF	TGTGCCAGCAGCTTAGGGGGACAGAACGACATTCAGTACTTC	TRBV7-3	TRBD1	NA	TRBJ2-4
CATSDAGRYTF	TGTGCCACCAGTGATGCGGGCCGCTACACCTTC	TRBV24-1	NA	NA	TRBJ1-2
CASSVARAANTGELFF	TGTGCCAGCAGCGTAGCTCGAGCGGCGAACACCGGGGAGCTGTTTTTT	TRBV9	NA	NA	TRBJ2-2
CASSRVVGGASWQETQYF	TGTGCCAGCAGTCGTGTCGTGGGAGGGGCTTCGTGGCAAGAGACCCAGTACTTC	TRBV27	TRBD2	NA	TRBJ2-5
CASSLGGTGGTYEQYF	TGTGCCAGCAGCTTAGGTGGGACAGGGGGCACCTACGAGCAGTACTTC	TRBV11-2	TRBD1	NA	TRBJ2-7
CASSPGLANPSTDTQYF	TGTGCCAGCAGCCCAGGCTTGGCTAACCCTAGCACAGATACGCAGTATTTT	TRBV11-3	NA	once	TRBJ2-3
CASGPQRQELGAFF	TGTGCTAGTGGTCCCCAACGACAGGAGCTTGGGGCTTTCTTT	TRBV12-5	NA	NA	TRBJ1-1
CASSGRDRGYPEAFF	TGTGCCAGCAGTGGCCGGGACAGGGGATACCCTGAAGCTTTCTTT	TRBV28	TRBD1	once	TRBJ1-1
CAWSWAGVSNQPQHF	TGTGCCTGGAGTTGGGCAGGGGTTAGCAATCAGCCCCAGCATTTT	TRBV30	NA	NA	TRBJ1-5
CASSSYSGAGLNTQYF	TGTGCCAGCAGTTCCTACTCGGGTGCGGGATTAAATACGCAGTATTTT	TRBV28	NA	NA	TRBJ2-3
CASSRPPGQDNSPLHF	TGTGCCAGCAGCCGACCCCCGGGACAAGATAATTCACCCCTCCACTTT	TRBV5-5	NA	NA	TRBJ1-6
CAWSVLTSGSSYNEQFF	TGTGCCTGGAGTGTACTCACTAGCGGGAGCTCCTACAATGAGCAGTTCTTC	TRBV30	TRBD2	NA	TRBJ2-1
CASSERGRGGYTF	TGTGCCAGCAGTGAAAGGGGCAGGGGTGGCTACACCTTC	TRBV2	NA	NA	TRBJ1-2
CASSFLGTGTTGELFF	TGTGCCAGCAGCTTTCTTGGGACAGGGACCACCGGGGAGCTGTTTTTT	TRBV11-2	TRBD1	NA	TRBJ2-2
CASSQLAGGTGELFF	TGTGCCAGCAGCCAATTAGCGGGGGGTACCGGGGAGCTGTTTTTT	TRBV3-1/TRBV3-2	TRBD2	NA	TRBJ2-2
CSAREGLEAFF	TGCAGTGCTAGAGAGGGCCTTGAAGCTTTCTTT	TRBV20-1	NA	NA	TRBJ1-1
CASSPGPPNTEAFF	TGTGCCAGCTCACCAGGGCCGCCGAACACTGAAGCTTTCTTT	TRBV18	NA	NA	TRBJ1-1
CASSYSPTKTEAFF	TGTGCCAGCAGTTACAGCCCTACTAAGACTGAAGCTTTCTTT	TRBV6-5	NA	NA	TRBJ1-1
CASSQVEETGTSGRDLESYEQYF	TGTGCCAGCAGCCAAGTCGAGGAAACAGGGACTAGCGGGAGAGACCTAGAGTCCTACGAGCAGTACTTC	TRBV3-1/TRBV3-2	TRBD2	NA	TRBJ2-7
CASSPNLAGEETQYF	TGTGCCAGCTCACCAAACCTAGCGGGGGAAGAGACCCAGTACTTC	TRBV18	TRBD2	NA	TRBJ2-5
CASSLAGGPPGANVLTF	TGTGCCAGCAGCTTGGCGGGAGGCCCCCCTGGGGCCAACGTCCTGACTTTC	TRBV7-6	TRBD2	NA	TRBJ2-6
CASSVGGAGGVGANVLTF	TGTGCCAGCAGCGTAGGAGGAGCGGGGGGCGTTGGGGCCAACGTCCTGACTTTC	TRBV9	TRBD2	NA	TRBJ2-6
CASSSQGEQFF	TGTGCCAGCAGCTCTCAGGGTGAGCAGTTCTTC	TRBV7-3	NA	few	TRBJ2-1
CASSEAPRQISNQPQHF	TGTGCCAGCAGTGAAGCACCTCGACAGATAAGCAATCAGCCCCAGCATTTT	TRBV6-1	NA	once	TRBJ1-5
CASSLRLADTPGELFF	TGTGCCAGCAGTCTGCGACTAGCGGATACCCCCGGGGAGCTGTTTTTT	TRBV6-6	TRBD2	NA	TRBJ2-2
CASSLVAASTDTQYF	TGTGCCAGCAGCTTAGTTGCGGCTAGCACAGATACGCAGTATTTT	TRBV11-2	NA	NA	TRBJ2-3
CASFQTGNQPQHF	TGTGCCAGCTTTCAAACAGGGAATCAGCCCCAGCATTTT	TRBV6-1	NA	NA	TRBJ1-5
CASSPRTGYPEAFF	TGCGCCAGCAGTCCTAGGACAGGGTACCCTGAAGCTTTCTTT	TRBV5-1	TRBD1	NA	TRBJ1-1
CASSTGRDEQYF	TGTGCCAGCAGTACAGGACGGGACGAGCAGTACTTC	TRBV12-3/TRBV12-4	NA	NA	TRBJ2-7
CASSYNRGVANSPLHF	TGTGCCAGCAGTTATAACAGGGGGGTCGCGAATTCACCCCTCCACTTT	TRBV6-5	TRBD1	NA	TRBJ1-6
CASSGRLAGDYNEQFF	TGCGCCAGCAGCGGACGACTAGCGGGAGATTACAATGAGCAGTTCTTC	TRBV5-1	TRBD2	NA	TRBJ2-1
CASSQDVQGTNIQYF	TGTGCCAGCAGCCAAGATGTCCAGGGTACTAACATTCAGTACTTC	TRBV3-1/TRBV3-2	NA	NA	TRBJ2-4
CASSLTSGNYEQYF	TGCGCCAGCAGCTTGACTAGCGGGAACTACGAGCAGTACTTC	TRBV5-1	TRBD2	few	TRBJ2-7
CASSPTGTGGDYGYTF	TGTGCCAGCTCACCGACCGGGACAGGGGGCGACTATGGCTACACCTTC	TRBV18	TRBD1	NA	TRBJ1-2
CASSELTSGSDTGELFF	TGTGCCAGCAGTGAATTGACTAGCGGGAGTGACACCGGGGAGCTGTTTTTT	TRBV6-1	TRBD2	few	TRBJ2-2
CASSSLGSGQNTGELFF	TGCGCCAGCAGCTCCCTAGGTAGCGGACAGAACACCGGGGAGCTGTTTTTT	TRBV5-1	NA	NA	TRBJ2-2
CASSPGQEVATRYGYTF	TGTGCCAGCAGTCCCGGACAGGAAGTAGCAACACGCTATGGCTACACCTTC	TRBV6-6	TRBD1	NA	TRBJ1-2
CASSEDVRAGELFF	TGTGCCAGCAGTGAAGACGTGAGGGCCGGGGAGCTGTTTTTT	TRBV2	NA	NA	TRBJ2-2
CASSLNSGILTGELFF	TGTGCCAGCAGCCTTAATTCAGGGATTTTAACCGGGGAGCTGTTTTTT	TRBV5-8	NA	NA	TRBJ2-2
CASSQGSREQYF	TGTGCCAGCTCCCAGGGGTCTCGGGAGCAGTACTTC	TRBV6-6	NA	NA	TRBJ2-7
CASSLVHGGGPTEAFF	TGTGCCAGCAGCTTAGTACATGGCGGCGGTCCGACTGAAGCTTTCTTT	TRBV11-2	NA	NA	TRBJ1-1
CASSVVAGSEQFF	TGTGCCAGCAGCGTAGTAGCGGGATCTGAGCAGTTCTTC	TRBV9	TRBD2	NA	TRBJ2-1
CASSDWGLKTEAFF	TGCGCCAGCAGTGATTGGGGGCTGAAGACTGAAGCTTTCTTT	TRBV10-2	NA	NA	TRBJ1-1
CASTKGQVPYEQYF	TGTGCCAGCACCAAGGGGCAGGTTCCCTACGAGCAGTACTTC	TRBV6-5	NA	NA	TRBJ2-7
CASSRDGAGELFF	TGTGCCAGCAGCCGAGACGGGGCCGGGGAGCTGTTTTTT	TRBV11-2	NA	NA	TRBJ2-2
CSVDGGPLQETQYF	TGCAGCGTTGATGGGGGCCCCCTCCAAGAGACCCAGTACTTC	TRBV29-1	NA	NA	TRBJ2-5
CASSPLSAGGTYEQYF	TGCGCCAGCAGCCCCTTGTCCGCAGGGGGGACCTACGAGCAGTACTTC	TRBV5-1	NA	once	TRBJ2-7
CASSGGAGVYNEQFF	TGCGCCAGCTCCGGCGGAGCGGGAGTATACAATGAGCAGTTCTTC	TRBV5-1	TRBD2	NA	TRBJ2-1
CASSESSGRREQYF	TGTGCCAGCAGTGAGTCTAGCGGGAGGAGGGAGCAGTACTTC	TRBV2	TRBD2	NA	TRBJ2-7
CASSKIQGSSYNSPLHF	TGTGCCAGTAGTAAAATACAGGGAAGCTCCTATAATTCACCCCTCCACTTT	TRBV19	NA	NA	TRBJ1-6